The source of this T cell receptor beta chain is a study of PD-1 blockade in classical Hodgkin lymphoma (dated by TCRdb to 2018 to 2021). Concerning the study at large: Nivolumab dosing was 3 mg/kg intravenously every 2 weeks, continuing until either disease progression or unacceptable toxicity. To define a peripheral blood immune signature of response to PD-1 blockade in classical Hodgkin lymphoma, the study combined TCR beta sequencing with CyTOF.

In the case of this clone: Its antigen is still unknown. No base quality values were provided; no much bigger clone lies one nucleotide off.

The sample's time point label, decoded: cycle 4 day 1 (C4D1), after about 6 weeks of nivolumab. Relapse after autologous stem cell transplantation had occurred in all trial patients, and cohorts A, B and C were distinguished by prior brentuximab vedotin exposure. The trial cohort was composed of about 58 patients with relapsed/refractory classical Hodgkin lymphoma, for whom complete response, partial response or progressive disease was recorded as best overall response. Trial patients were treated with single-agent nivolumab in the multi-cohort phase II CheckMate 205 trial. Best overall response was determined by an independent review committee according to the 2007 International Working Group response criteria. Trial PBMCs were collected just before the start of nivolumab (C1D1) and during therapy at cycle 2 day 1 and cycle 4 day 1. After peripheral blood was drawn into 8 mL Vacutainer Cell Preparation Tubes, PBMCs were isolated by centrifugation and then cryopreserved.

On the study overall, not on this receptor specifically: By C4D1, a significant rise was seen in CD4+ TCR diversity but not in CD8+ TCR diversity (p=0.0027 vs p=0.16), and the rise was most apparent among complete responders (p=0.02). Lower diversity was seen in patients whose nivolumab began less than 1 year after ASCT, and these patients were left out of later analyses so that immune reconstitution would not confound the results. Only a single clinical trial cohort was studied, and what caused the repertoire differences, possibly disease activity or prior therapy, remained undefined. Baseline TCR diversity was reported as lower in newly diagnosed patients than in healthy donors, and lower still in relapsed/refractory patients. Among trial patients, those achieving complete response had baseline diversity similar to that of newly diagnosed patients, while diversity was significantly lower in partial responders and progressors.

The Qiagen DNeasy kit was used to extract genomic DNA both from unsorted PBMCs and from the negatively selected CD4+ and CD8+ fractions. Amplification of TCR beta CDR3 regions was done by immunoSEQ multiplex PCR with primers that anneal to V and J segments. A synthetic immune receptor repertoire was used to minimize amplification bias, and any remaining bias was removed computationally after sequencing. From the authors' description of their analysis: Custom Python scripts were used to quantify repertoire diversity as the Shannon entropy index. Unsorted, CD4+ and CD8+ repertoires were examined separately, except in combined analyses, for which CD4+ and CD8+ sequences were merged in silico. Clonal expansion was defined as at least a 2-fold frequency increase after treatment relative to C1D1, with a pseudocount of 0.5 for undetected baseline clones. Clones with 0 or 1 copy at C1D1 were defined as singleton clones, while clones with 2 or more copies were defined as non-singleton clones. By matching protein sequences in sorted samples from the same patient, clones expanded in unsorted samples were annotated as CD4+, CD8+ or unknown. Diversity changes from C1D1 to C4D1 were tested in paired samples using Wilcoxon tests. TCRdb carries this immuneACCESS record with in-frame sequences only. Its versions omit some clonotypes, under half of them owing to an unresolved V gene in the studies checked, with the rest unexplained. Clonal size and the V and J genes are those of that table, whereas D and trimming came from the DNA. The sample table shows about 93,000 clones, and roughly 73% are seen once. Of the sample, 8% to 9.5% is held by the ten largest clones.

Here the sequenced sample was peripheral blood mononuclear cells (PBMCs), taken before the fourth cycle of nivolumab. This clonotype originated in a human donor with classical Hodgkin lymphoma.

The nucleotides read TGCGCCAGCAGCCAAGATCCGGCGGGGAACTATGGCTACACCTTC. It is translated as CASSQDPAGNYGYTF. The rearrangement joined TRBV4-1 to TRBJ1-2; the D gene cannot be named for sure. V loses 0 bases, J loses 2 bases, and the germline ends lie 10 bases apart. The CDR3, cysteine through phenylalanine, is 15 amino acids long. Just CDR3 DNA is preserved here, 45 bases in frame from base 1. Via the germline V gene, CDR1 is MGHRA and CDR2 YSYEKL.